This TCR beta chain is from a study of cytomegalovirus exposure and HLA in healthy donors. PCR primers comprised 60 Vbeta and 13 Jbeta primers. Profiled with immunoSEQ multiplex PCR; TCRdb holds only in-frame clones, not every one. Of some 130,000 clones in the sample, roughly 70% were seen once. The CDR3 consists of 12 residues. V was cut by 6 bases and J by 6 bases, with 13 bases left in between. Germline V CDR1 and CDR2: SQVTM, ANQGSEA. This clone has just a few counts. The chain links TRBV29-1 to TRBJ2-3; D is perhaps TRBD2 (6 bases). The clonotype comes from a human donor in good health. What was sequenced was PBMCs. CDR3 residues: CSVSRDSDTQYF. Here the CDR3 DNA reads TGCAGCGTATCCCGGGACTCGGATACGCAGTATTTT.